This T cell receptor beta chain was recovered during a study of identical twins (dated by TCRdb to the mid-2010s). With respect to the entire study: To test whether fetal clonotypes persist, this study deep-sequenced TCR alpha and beta repertoires from monozygotic twins, from unrelated adults of various ages, and from cord blood. To rule out contamination, the twin experiments were replicated at different times with different library preparation protocols. Study-wide conclusions, independent of this receptor: Abundant cord blood beta clonotypes had fewer insertions, young adult naive repertoires showed a similar but weaker trend, and memory repertoires showed no such trend. Zero-insertion analyses could be partly confounded by invariant T cells such as MAIT and iNKT, though diverse VJ usage argued against such confounding for most clonotypes. Out-of-frame TCR alpha sequences shared between twins showed an excess of low generation-probability sequences compared with coincidental sharing between unrelated individuals. In monozygotic twins, out-of-frame TCR alpha sharing was systematically underestimated by recombination models, although the models agreed with sharing between unrelated individuals. In beta out-of-frame sequences, excess twin sharing was weaker, because having fewer shared sequences lowered the signal-to-noise ratio. Because the same donors could not be followed over many years, the conclusions relied on cross-sectional statistical analysis.

All donors were healthy Caucasians. The twin cohort consisted of three pairs of female monozygotic twins, all aged 18 to 29 years. CD4+ and CD8+ T cell populations were isolated with positive isolation kits from Invitrogen. Receptors were amplified or captured by 5' RACE. Sequencing relied on an Illumina HiSeq 2000. Template switching introduced a universal primer binding site; the final cDNA contained a unique molecular identifier, enabling accurate counting of TCR cDNA molecules. Specific primers in the conserved constant-segment region were used to synthesize first-strand cDNA for TCR alpha and beta chains. To control for contamination, each cDNA library was double barcoded with a SMART-Mk sample barcode plus Illumina barcodes. TruSeq adapter sequences, together with Illumina sample barcodes, were added in two successive PCR steps. The Illumina HiSeq platform was used with custom primers to sequence TCR alpha and beta cDNA libraries. The authors' pipeline ran thus. Unique molecular identifiers were extracted from raw reads with MiGEC, and CDR3 positions were determined with MiXCR. Recombination models were inferred per individual with the repgenHMM and IGoR tools using an EM algorithm. Shared clonotype analysis was performed with the tcR package in R, normalizing sharing by the product of cloneset sizes. Out-of-frame nonproductive sequences were analyzed to study raw recombination free of thymic and clonal selection effects. Through fastp at Q25 and MiXCR, TCRdb rebuilt clones from the public reads, retaining in-frame beta chains. One record per CDR3 amino acid sequence lists the most common genes and DNA. The V and J calls here are based on TCRdb, not the publication. This sample lists some 240,000 distinct CDR3 sequences; roughly 8% were detected once. The top ten constitute approximately 3% of the sample.

The CDR3 sequence holds 13 residues, the cysteine and phenylalanine included. Only the CDR3 DNA is retained, 39 bases long and in frame from the first base. The germline V gene (reference sequence) gives CDR1 as MNHEY and CDR2 as SMNVEV. The junction shows trimming of 8 bases on V and 4 bases on J, and the gene matches do not reach 5 bases of it. This clonotype turned up a few times. It has no known antigen specificity. One base away there is no much larger clone; base qualities are not given. A further study also used this sample, focusing on yellow fever vaccine responses in identical twins. The other study reports the following: According to the authors, the vaccine-induced T cell response in identical twins seemed to be partly convergent and partly specific to each individual. The study precisely tracked vaccine-responding T cell clones in identical twins.

The sequence joins TRBV27 to TRBJ2-7; the central 10 bases match TRBD1. This TCR came from a woman aged 18 to 35 in good health. Sequences were obtained from CD8+ T cells sorted from blood. The CDR3 here reads CASGPGQGYEQYF. The nucleotide sequence is given as TGTGCCAGCGGTCCGGGACAGGGGTACGAGCAGTACTTC.